A selection of T cell receptor beta chains follows, all from one sample in a study of blood T cell repertoires in COVID-19. Data came from immunoSEQ multiplex PCR; TCRdb stores just in-frame clones and leaves some out. The table has 130,000 or so clones, roughly 90% seen once. What was sequenced was peripheral blood. The receptors derive from a man over 45 with active or convalescent COVID-19. Both conserved end residues are part of each CDR3. A D gene is named only where the DNA matches it firmly. Size values are once, few and many counts, or a class for expanded clones, and some rows have none.

d_call | j_call | v_call | clone_size | cdr3_aa | cdr3_nt
NA | TRBJ2-5 | TRBV28 | once | CASSPGGRYQETQYF | TGTGCCAGCAGTCCCGGGGGGCGGTACCAAGAGACCCAGTACTTC
TRBD1 | TRBJ1-1 | TRBV29-1 | NA | CSVIGDRPNTEAFF | TGCAGCGTTATAGGGGACAGGCCGAACACTGAAGCTTTCTTT
NA | TRBJ2-7 | TRBV7-8 | NA | CASSLAQGIYEQYF | TGTGCCAGCAGCTTAGCCCAGGGGATCTACGAGCAGTACTTC
TRBD2 | TRBJ2-2 | TRBV7-2 | NA | CASSFSGRELFF | TGTGCCAGCAGCTTCAGCGGGAGGGAGCTGTTTTTT
NA | TRBJ1-6 | TRBV27 | NA | CASSLLGLASTSSPLHF | TGTGCCAGCAGTCTCTTAGGGCTGGCCAGCACTAGTTCACCCCTCCACTTT
NA | TRBJ1-1 | TRBV4-2 | NA | CASSQEGRFAGTEAFF | TGTGCCAGCAGCCAAGAAGGGAGGTTTGCGGGCACTGAAGCTTTCTTT
NA | TRBJ2-2 | TRBV14 | NA | CASSQVRTPYTGELFF | TGTGCCAGCAGCCAAGTTCGGACTCCTTACACCGGGGAGCTGTTTTTT
NA | TRBJ1-5 | TRBV10-3 | once | CAITRGQPQHF | TGTGCCATCACAAGGGGTCAGCCCCAGCATTTT
TRBD2 | TRBJ2-1 | TRBV6-2/TRBV6-3 | NA | CASSRGLALDEQFF | TGTGCCAGCAGTCGGGGACTAGCTTTGGATGAGCAGTTCTTC
NA | TRBJ1-3 | TRBV10-2 | NA | CASSAQGYGNTIYF | TGCGCCAGCAGTGCCCAGGGATACGGAAACACCATATATTTT
NA | TRBJ1-2 | TRBV30 | NA | CAWSISGRNGYTF | TGTGCCTGGAGTATCTCAGGGAGGAATGGCTACACCTTC
NA | TRBJ1-1 | TRBV27 | NA | CASTVSVNTEAFF | TGTGCCAGCACAGTTTCCGTGAACACTGAAGCTTTCTTT
TRBD2 | TRBJ2-3 | TRBV20-1 | NA | CSASFPSGRGTHTDTQYF | TGCAGTGCTAGTTTCCCTAGCGGGAGGGGGACACACACAGATACGCAGTATTTT
NA | TRBJ1-1 | TRBV3-1/TRBV3-2 | NA | CASRPSGRGTEAFF | TGTGCAAGTAGACCAAGCGGGAGAGGCACTGAAGCTTTCTTT
TRBD2 | TRBJ2-3 | TRBV5-1 | NA | CASRIFVGLALTDTQYF | TGCGCCAGTAGAATTTTTGTAGGACTAGCGCTCACAGATACGCAGTATTTT
TRBD2 | TRBJ2-2 | TRBV27 | once | CASSLKPTTSGRPGGELFF | TGTGCCAGCAGTTTAAAGCCGACGACTAGCGGGAGGCCAGGTGGGGAGCTGTTTTTT
NA | TRBJ2-1 | TRBV27 | NA | CASSSRNINEQFF | TGTGCCAGCAGTTCTCGAAACATCAATGAGCAGTTCTTC
TRBD1 | TRBJ2-5 | TRBV19 | NA | CASSRVRDRVWEETQYF | TGTGCCAGTAGTCGCGTCCGGGACAGGGTTTGGGAAGAGACCCAGTACTTC
NA | TRBJ1-4 | TRBV18 | NA | CASSQESPNASGNEKLFF | TGTGCCAGCTCACAAGAGTCTCCGAATGCCTCGGGAAATGAAAAACTGTTTTTT
NA | TRBJ2-1 | TRBV7-9 | NA | CASSTSRVHEQFF | TGTGCCAGCAGCACCTCCAGGGTCCATGAGCAGTTCTTC
NA | TRBJ1-4 | TRBV24-1 | NA | CATSDLDRTNRELNEKLFF | TGTGCCACCAGTGATTTGGACCGAACCAACAGGGAGCTTAATGAAAAACTGTTTTTT
TRBD1 | TRBJ1-2 | TRBV29-1 | NA | CSVEDGTGSQGYTF | TGCAGCGTTGAAGATGGGACAGGGTCGCAGGGCTACACCTTC
NA | TRBJ2-3 | TRBV5-1 | NA | CASSVDSLTDTQYF | TGCGCCAGCAGTGTCGACAGCCTCACAGATACGCAGTATTTT
NA | TRBJ1-4 | TRBV6-5 | NA | CASRGPWDEKLFF | TGTGCCAGCAGGGGGCCCTGGGATGAAAAACTGTTTTTT
TRBD1 | TRBJ2-1 | TRBV6-5 | once | CASSRQGPGNEQFF | TGTGCCAGCAGTAGACAGGGTCCTGGCAATGAGCAGTTCTTC
TRBD2 | TRBJ2-1 | TRBV24-1 | NA | CATSDDTSGSSYNEQFF | TGTGCCACCAGTGACGACACTAGCGGGAGCTCCTACAATGAGCAGTTCTTC
TRBD2 | TRBJ2-1 | TRBV11-3 | NA | CASSPSGRAFYNEQFF | TGTGCCAGCAGCCCTAGCGGGAGGGCATTCTACAATGAGCAGTTCTTC
NA | TRBJ1-6 | TRBV19 | few | CASSKEGTPNSPLHF | TGTGCCAGTAGCAAAGAGGGGACACCAAATTCACCCCTCCACTTT
NA | TRBJ1-2 | TRBV7-2 | NA | CANSFNRLNYGYTF | TGTGCCAACTCATTCAACAGGCTTAACTATGGCTACACCTTC
NA | TRBJ1-2 | TRBV5-1 | NA | CASSLSGETAYGYTF | TGCGCCAGCAGCTTGTCGGGGGAGACGGCCTATGGCTACACCTTC
TRBD2 | TRBJ2-1 | TRBV9 | NA | CASSGSGSIGNEQFF | TGTGCCAGCAGCGGTAGCGGGAGCATTGGGAATGAGCAGTTCTTC
NA | TRBJ2-6 | TRBV6-5 | NA | CASSSGVPGANVLTF | TGTGCCAGCAGTTCAGGGGTTCCCGGGGCCAACGTCCTGACTTTC